Reported below is one T cell receptor beta chain. The entry originates in a study of shared clonotypes between healthy human individuals. The CDR3 extends over 16 amino acids. V lost 3 bases to trimming and J lost 2 bases, with 18 bases between them. The germline CDR1 and CDR2 sequences are SGDLS and YYNGEE. Assay used: immunoSEQ multiplex PCR; TCRdb lists only in-frame clones, some missing. This table holds millions of clones, around 94% found once. The sequence derives from a man between 18 and 35 years old in good health. Sample: naive CD4+ T cells sorted from blood. Subset here: CD45RA+ positively selected. The J gene is TRBJ2-7, the V gene TRBV9; D perhaps matches TRBD1 (6 bases). The chain's CDR3 is CASSEAPGVSAYEQYF. The CDR3 coding sequence is TGTGCCAGCAGCGAGGCTCCAGGGGTATCAGCCTACGAGCAGTACTTC.